The 32 T cell receptor beta chains below all came from one sample that was sequenced in a study of CXCR3-negative and CXCR3-positive naive CD8 T cells. Study-level results: The TRB CDR3s that CXCR3-positive naive cells carried were more hydrophobic than those of CXCR3-negative naive cells.

Antigens for these TCRs are unknown. It was by 5' RACE with UMI labels that the TRB cDNA libraries were prepared. TCRdb re-called the 5' RACE reads, yielding one record per CDR3 amino acid sequence without DNA. Its listing shows 55,000 to 70,000 distinct CDR3 sequences. The source material was naive CXCR3+ CD8+ T cells from blood. Subset defined: CD45RO-CCR7+CD27+CD95- naive CD8+ T cells expressing CXCR3 (TNR3+). These receptors were collected from a human donor in good health. Some clones in this sample may be carry-over from other donors' samples.

The chain joins TRBV28 to TRBJ1-5. The germline V gene has CDR1 MDHEN and CDR2 SYDVKM. The CDR3 spans 15 residues. The CDR3 region is CASRPDTYSNQPQHF.

The chain's CDR3 is CASSIGTGYYEQYF. V usage is TRBV19 and J usage is TRBJ2-7; TCRdb's D gene call, TRBD1, goes unchecked for lack of DNA. Germline CDR1 reads LNHDA; CDR2 reads SQIVND (reference sequence). The CDR3 spans 14 residues.

The V gene is TRBV7-8, the J gene TRBJ2-3; as DNA is missing, the TRBD1 call by TCRdb cannot be tested. This CDR3 comprises 16 residues. CDR1 is SGHVS, CDR2 FQNEAQ, per germline. CDR3 loop: CASSLPRQGGADTQYF.

The rearrangement links TRBV4-2 to TRBJ1-1; as DNA is missing, the TRBD1 call by TCRdb cannot be tested. This CDR3 comprises 15 residues. The germline V gene has CDR1 LGHNA and CDR2 YNFKEQ. The CDR3 reads CAGSLRTGLNTEAFF.

The chain employs TRBV9 and TRBJ2-3; TCRdb gives TRBD1 as the D gene, but with no DNA this cannot be confirmed. The CDR3 totals 17 residues. The V gene's germline CDR1 is SGDLS and CDR2 YYNGEE. The CDR3: CASSPRWDPDHTDTQYF.

This sequence joins TRBV30 and TRBJ1-6. The CDR3 has 13 amino acids. Germline V gene sequence: CDR1 GTSNPN, CDR2 SVGIG (reference sequence). CDR3 sequence: CAWNLARNSPLHF.

The chain employs TRBV6-2 or TRBV6-3 and TRBJ2-2; TCRdb picks TRBD1, but there is no DNA to check that call. This CDR3 spans 20 amino acids. Germline CDR1 is MNHEY and CDR2 is SVGEGT. The CDR3 protein is CASDTGSRPLPLLNTGELFF.

This rearrangement joins TRBV29-1 to TRBJ1-1; the D call of TRBD1 rests on TCRdb alone, since no DNA is present to check it. The germline V gene encodes CDR1 SQVTM and CDR2 ANQGSEA. The CDR3 is 14 amino acids. Here the CDR3 reads CSVEGVGTNTEAFF. Using reference TRBV29-1 and TRBJ1-1 for the parts outside the CDR3, the full variable domain is SAVISQKPSRDICQRGTSLTIQCQVDSQVTMMFWYRQQPGQSLTLIATANQGSEATYESGFVIDKFPISRPNLTFSTLTVSNMSPEDSSIYLCSVEGVGTNTEAFFGQGTRLTVV.

This rearrangement joins TRBV2 to TRBJ1-1; TCRdb returns TRBD1, unconfirmable since there is no DNA. Germline-derived CDR1 and CDR2 are SNHLY and FYNNEI. This CDR3 has 16 amino acids. CDR3 protein: CASSTDRENSNTEAFF.

The gene calls are TRBV20-1 and TRBJ2-7; TCRdb indicates TRBD1, and absent DNA this call remains unverified. The germline V gene has CDR1 DFQATT and CDR2 SNEGSKA (reference sequence). CDR3 length: 15 amino acids. This CDR3 is CSAKISGGAVYEQYF.

This chain joins TRBV5-1 and TRBJ2-7; TCRdb designates TRBD2, a call that cannot be tested without DNA. The CDR3 consists of 14 residues. The germline CDR1 and CDR2 sequences are SGHRS and YFSETQ. The CDR3 sequence is CASSSEQSPYEQYF.

V is TRBV10-2 and J is TRBJ2-7; the D gene TCRdb calls, TRBD1, cannot be checked with no DNA. The germline CDR1 and CDR2 sequences are WSHSY and SAAADI. This CDR3 comprises 13 residues. The CDR3 sequence is CASRRDTTYEQYF.

This sequence joins TRBV4-3 and TRBJ2-3; TCRdb lists TRBD2, though no DNA is available to test this call. Germline loops: CDR1 LGHNA, CDR2 YSLEER. The CDR3 is made up of 15 amino acids. The CDR3 here is CASSHWGGGTDTQYF.

V is TRBV24-1 and J is TRBJ1-2; TCRdb gives TRBD1 as the D gene, but with no DNA this cannot be confirmed. The CDR3 has 13 amino acids. Per the germline V gene, CDR1 is KGHDR and CDR2 is SFDVKD. The CDR3 reads CATSGQGRDGYTF.

The chain couples TRBV28 to TRBJ2-7; TCRdb indicates TRBD1, and absent DNA this call remains unverified. The CDR3 runs to 15 residues. Germline-derived CDR1 and CDR2 are MDHEN and SYDVKM. This CDR3 reads CASSLSAGGFYEQYF.

The V and J genes are TRBV5-5 and TRBJ2-2; TCRdb's D call, TRBD1, is unchecked because there is no DNA. The CDR3 loop spans 17 amino acids. Germline V gives CDR1 SGHKS, CDR2 YYEKEE (reference sequence). CDR3 sequence reads: CASSGAPQGHYTGELFF.

The chain recombines TRBV14 with TRBJ1-1. The CDR3 loop spans 14 amino acids. Per the germline V gene, CDR1 is SGHDN and CDR2 is FVKESK. CDR3 sequence reads: CASSPYSGLAEAFF.

The chain carries TRBV7-9 and TRBJ1-6. There are 12 residues in the CDR3. CDR1 and CDR2 (germline): SEHNR, FQNEAQ (reference sequence). The CDR3 region is CASSWMTSPLHF.

The rearrangement uses TRBV10-3 and TRBJ2-1; TCRdb proposes TRBD2, but this gene call is untestable without DNA. This CDR3 is 17 amino acids long. The germline CDR1 and CDR2 sequences are ENHRY and SYGVKD. Here the CDR3 reads CAISEGLAGGPNNEQFF.

J is TRBJ2-7 and V is TRBV28; TCRdb names TRBD1, which stays unverified in the absence of DNA. CDR1 is MDHEN and CDR2 is SYDVKM in the germline V gene. The CDR3 sequence is 13 residues long. This CDR3 reads CASSLSGTHEQYF. Variable domain in full (rest from reference TRBV28 and TRBJ2-7): DVKVTQSSRYLVKRTGEKVFLECVQDMDHENMFWYRQDPGLGLRLIYFSYDVKMKEKGDIPEGYSVSREKKERFSLILESASTNQTSMYLCASSLSGTHEQYFGPGTRLTVT.

The chain uses TRBV27 and TRBJ1-5; the TCRdb call, TRBD1, lacks DNA for checking. Germline-derived CDR1 and CDR2 are MNHEY and SMNVEV (reference sequence). The CDR3 extends over 19 amino acids. The CDR3: CASSLSAPPRTGLYQPQHF.

This sequence joins TRBV6-2 or TRBV6-3 and TRBJ2-7; TCRdb proposes TRBD1, but this gene call is untestable without DNA. CDR1 is MNHEY and CDR2 is SVGEGT in the germline V gene. The CDR3 loop spans 18 amino acids. The CDR3 protein is CASNYPRRFGTGLEEQYF.

This chain uses TRBV2 with TRBJ2-7. Germline lookup yields CDR1 SNHLY and CDR2 FYNNEI. This CDR3 has 12 residues. The CDR3 reads CASSEVSHEQYF.

The chain links TRBV14 to TRBJ1-1. The germline V gene has CDR1 SGHDN and CDR2 FVKESK. The length of the CDR3 is 17 residues. The CDR3 sequence is CASSQDVSRTVNTEAFF. Using reference TRBV14 and TRBJ1-1 for the parts outside the CDR3, the full variable domain is EAGVTQFPSHSVIEKGQTVTLRCDPISGHDNLYWYRRVMGKEIKFLLHFVKESKQDESGMPNNRFLAERTGGTYSTLKVQPAELEDSGVYFCASSQDVSRTVNTEAFFGQGTRLTVV.

The chain employs TRBV6-2 or TRBV6-3 and TRBJ1-5; TCRdb returns TRBD1, unconfirmable since there is no DNA. Per the germline V gene, CDR1 is MNHEY and CDR2 is SVGEGT. The CDR3 has 14 residues. This CDR3 is CASSYTVQDQPQHF.

The rearrangement uses TRBV12-5 and TRBJ2-3; TCRdb picks TRBD2, but there is no DNA to check that call. CDR1 and CDR2 from the germline V gene are LGHNT and FRNRAP. The CDR3 covers 16 residues. This chain's CDR3 is CASAQTRVGGTDTQYF.

V is TRBV7-6 and J is TRBJ2-1; TCRdb reports TRBD1, a call that lacks DNA to check it against. This CDR3 spans 14 amino acids. CDR1 and CDR2 from the germline V gene are SGHVS and FNYEAQ. The CDR3 protein is CASSLLGQINEQFF. The full variable domain, with the rest looked up from reference TRBV7-6 and TRBJ2-1, is GAGVSQSPRYKVTKRGQDVALRCDPISGHVSLYWYRQALGQGPEFLTYFNYEAQQDKSGLPNDRFSAERPEGSISTLTIQRTEQRDSAMYRCASSLLGQINEQFFGPGTRLTVL.

V and J are TRBV6-6 and TRBJ2-7. This CDR3 region has 12 residues. The germline CDR1 and CDR2 sequences are MNHNY and SVGAGI (reference sequence). This chain's CDR3 is CASSYLKLEQYF.

The chain combines TRBV20-1 with TRBJ2-2; the D call from TCRdb, TRBD2, cannot be confirmed without DNA. The CDR3 is 12 residues long. Germline CDR1 and CDR2: DFQATT and SNEGSKA (reference sequence). The chain's CDR3 is CSAKTSAGELFF.

The chain employs TRBV27 and TRBJ1-1. Germline values: CDR1 MNHEY, CDR2 SMNVEV (reference sequence). The CDR3 is 13 amino acids. The CDR3 here is CASSLSPGTEAFF.

The gene calls are TRBV2 and TRBJ2-7. Germline CDR1 SNHLY, CDR2 FYNNEI. This CDR3 comprises 13 residues. The CDR3 spells CASSLSETYEQYF.

This chain's CDR3 is CASSLTGTAYEQYF. This sequence joins TRBV28 and TRBJ2-7; the D call from TCRdb, TRBD1, cannot be confirmed without DNA. The CDR3 is 14 amino acids. Germline CDR1 is MDHEN and CDR2 is SYDVKM.